The present TCR beta chain was sequenced within a study of blood T cell repertoires in COVID-19. As for the study in general: PBMCs, B-cell-depleted T cells, or T cells were the source of the cDNA or gDNA that made up the material.

The method was immunoSEQ multiplex PCR; TCRdb's version includes in-frame clones alone and lacks a portion of them. The sample has 230,000 or so clones; around four fifths are singletons. The CDR3 contains 14 residues. Germline values: CDR1 SGHRS, CDR2 YFSETQ. V was pared by 4 bases and J by 3 bases, with 5 bases of the junction left unmatched. This TCR was sampled from a man between 25 and 39 years old with active or convalescent COVID-19. Sequenced input: peripheral blood. The chain uses TRBV5-1 and TRBJ2-7, with 9 bases identical to TRBD1. The CDR3 DNA follows: TGCGCCAGCAGCAGGGGACAGGGTTTCTACGAGCAGTACTTC. This encodes CASSRGQGFYEQYF.